This entry lists 4 T cell receptor beta chains sequenced from one sample in a study of cytotoxic CD8 clonotypes in ibrutinib-treated CLL. Sequenced by immunoSEQ multiplex PCR; TCRdb stores in-frame clones only, minus some. The table lists about 120,000 clones, approximately 85% of them singletons. The input for sequencing was PBMCs, taken after 24 months of ibrutinib treatment. The source is a human donor with chronic lymphocytic leukemia.

This chain joins TRBV7-2 and TRBJ2-7, with 9 bases fitting TRBD1. This CDR3 is 15 amino acids long. Germline V CDR1 and CDR2: SGHTA, FQGNSA. Unmatched junction bases numbered 9, after V lost 2 bases and J lost 7 bases. The CDR3 spells CASSLTTGGTSEQYF. CDR3 bases: TGTGCCAGCAGCTTAACGACAGGGGGGACGAGTGAGCAGTACTTC.

The CDR3: CASSLVGQTYEQYF. DNA for the CDR3: TGTGCCAGCAGCTTGGTCGGACAGACCTACGAGCAGTACTTC. This chain links TRBV5-4 with TRBJ2-7; maybe TRBD1 (6 bases). CDR1 and CDR2 (germline): SGHNT, YYREEE (reference sequence). This CDR3 has 14 residues. V lost 0 bases and J 2 bases, leaving 9 bases between the germline ends.

The chain couples TRBV6-1 to TRBJ1-2; possible D gene TRBD1, 5 bases. This CDR3 has 13 amino acids. CDR1 and CDR2 from the germline V gene are MNHNS and SASEGT. Between the trimmed V and J ends, which lost 3 bases and 4 bases, there was a span of 9 bases. The CDR3 is CASSDRVGYGYTF. CDR3 DNA sequence: TGTGCCAGCAGTGACAGGGTAGGCTATGGCTACACCTTC.

This chain uses TRBV9 with TRBJ2-1; D gene ambiguous. Deletions cut 0 bases from V and 0 bases from J, with 13 bases between. The CDR3 loop spans 17 amino acids. CDR1 is SGDLS and CDR2 is YYNGEE in the germline V gene. The CDR3 bases are TGTGCCAGCAGCGTAGAGGACGGTTCTAGCTCCTACAATGAGCAGTTCTTC. It yields the protein CASSVEDGSSSYNEQFF.